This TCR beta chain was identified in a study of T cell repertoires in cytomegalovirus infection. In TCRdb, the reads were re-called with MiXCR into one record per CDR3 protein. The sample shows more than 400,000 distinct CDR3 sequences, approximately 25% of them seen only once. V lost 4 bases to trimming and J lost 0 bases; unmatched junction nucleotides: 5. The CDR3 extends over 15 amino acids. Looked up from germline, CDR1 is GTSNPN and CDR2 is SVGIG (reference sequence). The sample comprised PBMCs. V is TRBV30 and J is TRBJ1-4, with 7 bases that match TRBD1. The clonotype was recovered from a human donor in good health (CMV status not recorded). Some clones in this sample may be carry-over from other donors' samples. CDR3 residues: CAWKAGTATNEKLFF. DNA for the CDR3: TGTGCCTGGAAGGCCGGGACAGCAACTAATGAAAAACTGTTTTTT.